This record concerns one T cell receptor (beta chain) sequence. The data were obtained in a study of blood T cell repertoires in COVID-19. Germline V gene sequence: CDR1 SNHLY, CDR2 FYNNEI. Trimming removed 7 bases from V and 1 base from J; junction bases left unmatched: 5. The CDR3 runs 15 residues. TCRdb's table, derived via immunoSEQ multiplex PCR, lists solely in-frame clones and lacks some. Among 61,000 or so clones listed, around 80% were seen once. The V gene is TRBV2, the J gene TRBJ1-5; 9 positions match TRBD1. The sequencing sample was made of peripheral blood. The clonotype was recovered from a woman in her sixties or seventies with acute or convalescent COVID-19. The CDR3 region has the DNA TGTGCCAGCAAGGGACAGGGAGTCAGCAATCAGCCCCAGCATTTT. This sequence encodes CASKGQGVSNQPQHF.